The clone carrying this TCR beta chain has more than one count but fewer than ten. Amplified TCR beta CDR3 regions came from RNA transcripts. RT-PCR in the first round (using the HTBI primer set) targeted the TCR CDR3. TCRdb re-called the multiplex PCR reads through MiXCR, storing one row per CDR3 protein. Among hundreds of thousands of distinct CDR3 sequences listed, approximately 15% were seen once. The length of the CDR3 is 13 residues. Germline CDR1 SGHVS, CDR2 FNYEAQ. Trimming left V 5 bases short and J 5 bases short, with 12 bases between. The sample is drawn from a study of T cells in Graves' hyperthyroidism and ophthalmopathy. Exclusion followed for patients with uncontrolled infection, other autoimmune disease, pregnancy or lactation.

The chain joins TRBV7-6 to TRBJ2-5; D is uncertain. This receptor was taken from a woman younger than 45 with Graves' hyperthyroidism. Material: blood. As DNA, the CDR3 is TGTGCCAGCAGCGCTGTGTTTGTTGAGACCCAGTACTTC. This gives the protein CASSAVFVETQYF.